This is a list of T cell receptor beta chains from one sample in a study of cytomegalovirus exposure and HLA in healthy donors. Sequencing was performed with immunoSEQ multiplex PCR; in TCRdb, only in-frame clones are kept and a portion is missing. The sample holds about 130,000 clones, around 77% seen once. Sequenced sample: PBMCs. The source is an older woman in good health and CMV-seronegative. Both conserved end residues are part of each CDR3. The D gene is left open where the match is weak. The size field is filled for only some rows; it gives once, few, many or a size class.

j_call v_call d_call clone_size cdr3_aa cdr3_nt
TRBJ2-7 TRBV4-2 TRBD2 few CASGIKSGGGYEQYF TGTGCCAGCGGAATTAAATCGGGCGGGGGATACGAGCAGTACTTC
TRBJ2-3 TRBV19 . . CASTLARGGTGTDTQYF TGTGCCAGTACCCTCGCCCGGGGGGGGACAGGCACAGATACGCAGTATTTT
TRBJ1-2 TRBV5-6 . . CASRHSRGGYTF TGTGCCAGCAGACACTCCCGGGGTGGCTACACCTTC
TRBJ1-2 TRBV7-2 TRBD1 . CASSLGQGYNYGYTF TGTGCCAGCAGCCTGGGACAGGGATACAACTATGGCTACACCTTC
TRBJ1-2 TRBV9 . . CASSVGGGYYGYTF TGTGCCAGCAGCGTAGGTGGAGGCTACTATGGCTACACCTTC
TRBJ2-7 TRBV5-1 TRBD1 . CASRRDRGGYEQYF TGCGCCAGCAGACGCGACAGGGGCGGCTACGAGCAGTACTTC
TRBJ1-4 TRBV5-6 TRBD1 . CASSLTGVSGEKLFF TGTGCCAGCAGCTTGACAGGGGTATCGGGTGAAAAACTGTTTTTT
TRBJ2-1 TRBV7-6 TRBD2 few CASSPDASGSSYNEQFF TGTGCCAGCAGCCCAGACGCTAGCGGGAGTTCCTACAATGAGCAGTTCTTC
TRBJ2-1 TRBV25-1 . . CASSFAFVYNEQFF TGTGCCAGCAGTTTCGCGTTCGTCTACAATGAGCAGTTCTTC
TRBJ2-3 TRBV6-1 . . CASSEALGAGTDTQYF TGTGCCAGCAGTGAAGCGCTGGGGGCGGGCACAGATACGCAGTATTTT
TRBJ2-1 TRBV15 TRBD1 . CATSSGQGSTQFF TGTGCCACCAGCTCGGGACAGGGAAGCACCCAGTTCTTC
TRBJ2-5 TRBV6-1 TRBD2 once CASRTGGFQETQYF TGTGCCAGCAGGACCGGGGGGTTCCAAGAGACCCAGTACTTC
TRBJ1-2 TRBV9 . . CASSPNSGLGGYTF TGTGCCAGCAGCCCTAACTCGGGGTTGGGGGGCTACACCTTC
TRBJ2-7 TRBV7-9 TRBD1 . CSSSLTDRAGEQYF TGTTCCAGCAGCCTGACGGACAGGGCGGGGGAGCAGTACTTC
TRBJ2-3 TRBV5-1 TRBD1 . CASSLPWDRVTDTQYF TGCGCCAGCAGCTTGCCATGGGACAGGGTAACAGATACGCAGTATTTT
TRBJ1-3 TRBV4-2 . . CASSHSGDRRSIYF TGTGCCAGCAGCCACAGCGGGGACCGACGGTCCATATATTTT
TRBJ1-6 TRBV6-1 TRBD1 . CASSELSGTGYSPLHF TGTGCCAGCAGTGAGCTTTCCGGGACAGGATATTCACCCCTCCACTTT
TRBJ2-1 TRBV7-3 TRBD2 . CASSLNPGRDYNEQFF TGTGCCAGCAGCTTAAATCCTGGGAGGGACTACAATGAGCAGTTCTTC
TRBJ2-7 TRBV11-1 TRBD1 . CASSGRDRDHEQYF TGTGCCAGCAGCGGCCGGGACAGGGACCACGAGCAGTACTTC
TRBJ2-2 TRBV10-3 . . CAISEIGTGELFF TGTGCCATCAGTGAGATCGGCACCGGGGAGCTGTTTTTT
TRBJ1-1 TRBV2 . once CASTGGRRENTEAFF TGTGCCAGCACTGGTGGGAGGAGGGAGAACACTGAAGCCTTCTTT
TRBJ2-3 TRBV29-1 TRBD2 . CSVVRRGGTDTQYF TGCAGCGTTGTAAGGCGGGGGGGCACAGATACGCAGTATTTT
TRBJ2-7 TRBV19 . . CASSPAGLTYEQYF TGTGCCAGTAGTCCTGCAGGGCTTACCTACGAGCAGTACTTC
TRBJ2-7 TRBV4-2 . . CASSQGAGGGPRYEQYF TGTGCCAGCAGCCAAGGGGCTGGCGGAGGTCCCCGGTACGAGCAGTACTTC
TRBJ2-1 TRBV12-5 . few CASGSPASGGSYNEQFF TGTGCTAGTGGTTCCCCTGCGAGCGGCGGTTCCTACAATGAGCAGTTCTTC
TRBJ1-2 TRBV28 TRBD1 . CASSLGQVGVDGYTF TGTGCCAGCAGTTTAGGACAGGTAGGAGTGGATGGCTACACCTTC
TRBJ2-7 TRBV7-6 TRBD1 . CASSPRTGIGDEQYF TGTGCCAGCAGCCCCCGGACAGGGATAGGTGACGAGCAGTACTTC
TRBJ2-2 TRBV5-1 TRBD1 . CASRDRNSNTGELFF TGCGCCAGCAGGGACAGGAACTCGAACACCGGGGAGCTGTTTTTT
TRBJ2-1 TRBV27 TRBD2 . CASSLILAGAGAEQFF TGTGCCAGCAGTCTGATACTAGCGGGGGCCGGGGCTGAGCAGTTCTTC